This T cell receptor (beta chain) was found in a study of T-cell reconstitution after alpha-beta-depleted transplantation in children. Study-level points and caveats: A year post-transplant, T-cell counts and diversity derived mostly from newly produced T cells. Several hundred graft clones that had expanded were reportedly the source of alpha-beta T cells about two months after transplant. There were some patients whose high TCRbeta diversity at day 60 came from surviving recipient T cells and thymic progenitors.

This sample's TCRbeta library carried unique molecular identifier barcodes. Using its own MiXCR run on the PCR reads, TCRdb lists one record per CDR3 protein. In the table there are approximately 350,000 distinct CDR3 sequences, under 20% of which are singletons. The table lists this clonotype with a few counts. No antigen is known for it. The J segment lost 5 bases and the V segment lost 3 bases, leaving 5 bases of the junction unmatched. The CDR3 spans 14 residues. The chain employs TRBV12-3 or TRBV12-4 and TRBJ2-5; 8 positions agree with TRBD1. The receptor's source is a male patient aged 2 to 9 who had a stem cell transplant for acute lymphoblastic leukemia, so the T cells may come from the graft donor. Sequences were derived from PBMCs, mostly from graft donor cells, sampled 360 days after TCRalphabeta/CD19-depleted stem cell transplant. The chain's CDR3 is CASSLLDRGETQYF. The CDR3 DNA reads TGTGCCAGCAGTTTGTTAGACAGGGGTGAGACCCAGTACTTC.